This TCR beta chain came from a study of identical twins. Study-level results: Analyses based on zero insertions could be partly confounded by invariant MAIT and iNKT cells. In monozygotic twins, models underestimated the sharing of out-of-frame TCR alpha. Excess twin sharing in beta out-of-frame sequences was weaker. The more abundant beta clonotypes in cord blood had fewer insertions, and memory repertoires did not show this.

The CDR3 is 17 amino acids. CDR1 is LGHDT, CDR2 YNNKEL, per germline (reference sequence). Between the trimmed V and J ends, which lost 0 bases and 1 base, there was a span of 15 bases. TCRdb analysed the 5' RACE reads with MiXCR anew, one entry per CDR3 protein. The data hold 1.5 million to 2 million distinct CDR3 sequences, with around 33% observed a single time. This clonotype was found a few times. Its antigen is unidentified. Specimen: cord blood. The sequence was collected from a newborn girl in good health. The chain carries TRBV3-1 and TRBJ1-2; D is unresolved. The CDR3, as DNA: TGTGCCAGCAGCCAAGATGTAGGGCCCTACCTTAACTATGGCTACACCTTC. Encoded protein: CASSQDVGPYLNYGYTF.